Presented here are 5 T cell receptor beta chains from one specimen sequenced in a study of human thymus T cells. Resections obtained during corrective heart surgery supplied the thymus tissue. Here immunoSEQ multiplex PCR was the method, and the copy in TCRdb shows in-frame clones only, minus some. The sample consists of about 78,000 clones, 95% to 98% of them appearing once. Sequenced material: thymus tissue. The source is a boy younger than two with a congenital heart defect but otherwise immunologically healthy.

The CDR3 sequence is CASGTATPSYNEQFF. The CDR3, as DNA: TGTGCCAGCGGTACAGCGACCCCCTCCTACAATGAGCAGTTCTTC. V and J are TRBV2 and TRBJ2-1; no definite D call. The CDR3 spans 15 residues. V lost 8 bases, J lost 0 bases, and 14 bases lay in between. The V gene's germline CDR1 is SNHLY and CDR2 FYNNEI. Full variable domain (remainder filled in from reference TRBV2 and TRBJ2-1): EPEVTQTPSHQVTQMGQEVILRCVPISNHLYFYWYRQILGQKVEFLVSFYNNEISEKSEIFDDQFSVERPDGSNFTLKIRSTKLEDSAMYFCASGTATPSYNEQFFGPGTRLTVL.

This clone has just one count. The CDR3 loop is CASSDSQGADEKLFF. As DNA, the CDR3 is TGTGCCAGCAGCGACTCACAGGGGGCAGATGAAAAACTGTTTTTT. V usage is TRBV6-1 and J usage is TRBJ1-4; 9 bases are shared with TRBD1. Germline V gene data show CDR1 as MNHNS and CDR2 as SASEGT. V lost 6 bases to trimming and J lost 6 bases; unmatched junction nucleotides: 8. CDR3 size: 15 residues.

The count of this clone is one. The CDR3 DNA is TGCAGCGCAAGGGGACAGGGGGCGCATGGCTACACCTTC. Translated, it gives CSARGQGAHGYTF. V is TRBV29-1 and J is TRBJ1-2; 12 nucleotides line up with TRBD1. The V gene end was trimmed by 7 bases and the J gene end by 6 bases; junction bases not matched to a gene: 6. This CDR3 region has 13 residues. CDR1 is SQVTM, CDR2 ANQGSEA, per germline. Full variable domain (outside the CDR3, taken from reference TRBV29-1 and TRBJ1-2): SAVISQKPSRDICQRGTSLTIQCQVDSQVTMMFWYRQQPGQSLTLIATANQGSEATYESGFVIDKFPISRPNLTFSTLTVSNMSPEDSSIYLCSARGQGAHGYTFGSGTRLTVV.

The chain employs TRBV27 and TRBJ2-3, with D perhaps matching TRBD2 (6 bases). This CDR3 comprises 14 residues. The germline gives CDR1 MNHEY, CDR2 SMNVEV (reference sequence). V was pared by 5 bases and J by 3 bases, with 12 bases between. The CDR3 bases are TGTGCCAGCAGTGCGGGGCATCGGACAGATACGCAGTATTTT. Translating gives CASSAGHRTDTQYF.

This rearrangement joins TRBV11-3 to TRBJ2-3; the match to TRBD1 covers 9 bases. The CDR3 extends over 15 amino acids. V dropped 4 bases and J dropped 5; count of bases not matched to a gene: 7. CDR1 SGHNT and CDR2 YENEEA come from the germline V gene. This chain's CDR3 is CASSCRQGGIDTQYF. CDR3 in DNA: TGTGCCAGCAGCTGTAGACAGGGGGGAATAGATACGCAGTATTTT.